This T cell receptor beta chain was identified during a study of blood T cell repertoires in COVID-19. Study background: COVID-19 samples from acute and convalescent phases originated in the United States, Italy and Spain. Nucleic acid was either cDNA or gDNA, and it came from T cells, B-cell-depleted T cells, or PBMCs.

The Seattle site enrolled patients during active infection and followed them longitudinally. Original data processing: Estimates of nucleated cell counts were drawn from the amplification of reference gene primers. The protocol was immunoSEQ multiplex PCR, while the TCRdb copy is restricted to in-frame clones and leaves out a portion. V, J and clone size reflect that table, while D and trimming were determined from the DNA. The profile covers about 60,000 clones, with 65% to 90% appearing a single time and roughly 10% taken by the ten largest. V dropped 2 bases and J dropped 0 bases, with 20 bases sitting between them. Germline V lookup: CDR1 SGHDN, CDR2 FVKESK. This CDR3 comprises 19 residues.

This TCR was recovered from a man over 45 with COVID-19, enrolled during active disease. This sequence joins TRBV14 and TRBJ1-3; weak D call: TRBD1 (6 bases). Sequences were obtained from peripheral blood. The CDR3 is CASSQIGQRSFFSGNTIYF. CDR3 sequence (DNA): TGTGCCAGCAGCCAAATCGGACAGCGCTCCTTCTTCTCTGGAAACACCATATATTTT.